This TCR beta chain originates from a study of T cell responses to AZD1222 COVID-19 vaccine. Germline assignment: CDR1 MNHEY and CDR2 SVGAGI. With 6 bases clipped from V and 5 bases from J, the junction kept 3 bases outside the gene matches. The CDR3 totals 13 residues. The method was immunoSEQ multiplex PCR; TCRdb's version includes in-frame clones alone and lacks a portion of them. The sample includes around 120,000 clones, about 92% of them seen just once. The sequence was collected from an adult in good health. This sequence joins TRBV6-5 and TRBJ1-5, with TRBD1 matching 8 bases. This material consisted of peripheral blood, taken on day 0 of AZD1222 vaccination. The CDR3 region is CASRTGADQPQHF. CDR3 in DNA: TGTGCCAGCAGGACAGGGGCCGATCAGCCCCAGCATTTT.